These 5 T cell receptor beta chains originate from one sample sequenced in a study of sequential checkpoint blockade in melanoma. Treatment denoted: randomized to nivolumab then ipilimumab (arm A) or the reverse (arm B). TCRdb keeps only in-frame clones here, not all; method: immunoSEQ multiplex PCR. This sample has about 19,000 clones; around 78% occur once, and the top ten carry roughly 20%. The sample consisted of CD8+ T cells sorted from blood (inferred from file names), taken from a patient given nivolumab and ipilimumab in sequence. All receptors come from a human donor with melanoma.

The chain employs TRBV9 and TRBJ1-4, with 11 bases matching TRBD1. The V gene's germline CDR1 is SGDLS and CDR2 YYNGEE. The CDR3 is 14 residues long. The junction had 5 bases not matched to a gene; V was cut back by 2 bases and J by 11 bases. CDR3 protein: CASSVGDRGEKLFF. In DNA form, the CDR3 reads TGTGCCAGCAGCGTGGGGGACAGGGGGGAGAAACTGTTTTTT.

At least ten counts were recorded for this clone. The chain carries TRBV6-5 and TRBJ2-1; 8 nucleotides line up with TRBD1. The V and J ends lost 6 bases and 1 base, in that order; junction bases with no gene match: 2. CDR1 is MNHEY and CDR2 is SVGAGI in the germline V gene. The CDR3 spans 14 residues. The CDR3 nucleotides read TGTGCCAGCAGCCGACAGGGGTCCTACAATGAGCAGTTCTTC. Its protein product is CASSRQGSYNEQFF.

Here the CDR3 reads CASPGRAGETGELFF. In nucleotides, the CDR3 is TGTGCCTCACCCGGGAGGGCCGGTGAAACCGGGGAGCTGTTTTTT. The V call is TRBV30, the J call TRBJ2-2; 8 bases agree with TRBD2. Germline-derived CDR1 and CDR2 are GTSNPN and SVGIG (reference sequence). V was pared by 7 bases and J by 5 bases, with 12 bases of the junction left unmatched. This CDR3 is 15 amino acids long. Full variable domain (missing parts from reference TRBV30 and TRBJ2-2): SQTIHQWPATLVQPVGSPLSLECTVEGTSNPNLYWYRQAAGRGLQLLFYSVGIGQISSEVPQNLSASRPQDRQFILSSKKLLLSDSGFYLCASPGRAGETGELFFGEGSRLTVL.

The chain combines TRBV9 with TRBJ2-1; 8 bases are shared with TRBD1. Germline trimming cut 5 bases from V and 9 bases from J; bases unmatched to any gene: 4. The germline V gene has CDR1 SGDLS and CDR2 YYNGEE. This CDR3 is 12 amino acids long. As DNA, the CDR3 is TGTGCCAGCAGAGGACAGGGAATTGAGCAGTTCTTC. Protein: CASRGQGIEQFF.

The V and J genes are TRBV4-1 and TRBJ2-1; TRBD2 is a possible D gene (7 bases). Trimming took 0 bases from V and 2 from J, leaving 11 bases between them. The CDR3 loop spans 16 amino acids. Germline V CDR1 and CDR2: MGHRA, YSYEKL. Written as DNA, the CDR3 is TGCGCCAGCAGCCAAGAAAGGGGGGGTGCCTACAATGAGCAGTTCTTC. It yields the protein CASSQERGGAYNEQFF.